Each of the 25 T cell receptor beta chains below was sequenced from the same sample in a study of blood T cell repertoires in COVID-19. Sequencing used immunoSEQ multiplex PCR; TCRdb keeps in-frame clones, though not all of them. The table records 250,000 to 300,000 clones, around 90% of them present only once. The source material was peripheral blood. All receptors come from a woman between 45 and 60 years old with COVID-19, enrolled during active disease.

CDR3 sequence: CASSMGDRTGGWEKLFF. DNA of the CDR3: TGTGCCAGCAGCATGGGGGACCGGACAGGCGGATGGGAAAAACTGTTTTTT. The chain employs TRBV7-9 and TRBJ1-4, with 7 bases fitting TRBD1. Trimming took 5 bases from V and 8 from J; bases not matched to a gene: 17. The CDR3 is made up of 17 amino acids. Germline V gene data show CDR1 as SEHNR and CDR2 as FQNEAQ (reference sequence). Full variable domain (rest looked up from reference TRBV7-9 and TRBJ1-4): DTGVSQNPRHKITKRGQNVTFRCDPISEHNRLYWYRQTLGQGPEFLTYFQNEAQLEKSRLLSDRFSAERPKGSFSTLEIQRTEQGDSAMYLCASSMGDRTGGWEKLFFGSGTQLSVL.

CDR3 region: CASSLLETQYF. CDR3 sequence (DNA): TGTGCCAGCAGCTTACTGGAGACCCAGTACTTC. J is TRBJ2-5 and V is TRBV7-2, with D hard to call. Germline V lookup: CDR1 SGHTA, CDR2 FQGNSA. The CDR3 has 11 residues. Trimming took 2 bases from V and 5 from J, leaving 3 bases between them.

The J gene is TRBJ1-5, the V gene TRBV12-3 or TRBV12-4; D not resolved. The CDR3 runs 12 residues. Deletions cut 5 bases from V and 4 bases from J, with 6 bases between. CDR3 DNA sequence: TGTGCCAGCAGTCCGACTAATCAGCCCCAGCATTTT. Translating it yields CASSPTNQPQHF.

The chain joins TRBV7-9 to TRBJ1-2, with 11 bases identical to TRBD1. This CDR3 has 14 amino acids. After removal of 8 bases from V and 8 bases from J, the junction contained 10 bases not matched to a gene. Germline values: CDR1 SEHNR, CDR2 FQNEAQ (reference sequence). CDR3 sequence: CASSSGQGAGGYTF. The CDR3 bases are TGTGCCAGCTCATCCGGACAGGGGGCCGGAGGCTACACCTTC.

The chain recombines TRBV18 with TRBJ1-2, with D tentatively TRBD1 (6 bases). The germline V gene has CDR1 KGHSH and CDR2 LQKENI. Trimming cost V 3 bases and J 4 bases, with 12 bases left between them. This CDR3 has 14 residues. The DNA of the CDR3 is TGTGCCAGCTCACCGTCAGGGGTCCGCTATGGCTACACCTTC. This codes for CASSPSGVRYGYTF. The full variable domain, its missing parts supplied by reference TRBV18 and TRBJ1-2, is NAGVMQNPRHLVRRRGQEARLRCSPMKGHSHVYWYRQLPEEGLKFMVYLQKENIIDESGMPKERFSAEFPKEGPSILRIQQVVRGDSAAYFCASSPSGVRYGYTFGSGTRLTVV.

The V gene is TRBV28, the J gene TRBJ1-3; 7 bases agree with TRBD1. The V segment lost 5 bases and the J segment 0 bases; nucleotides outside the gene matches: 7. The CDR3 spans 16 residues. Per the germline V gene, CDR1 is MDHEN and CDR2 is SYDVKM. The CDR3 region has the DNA TGTGCCAGCAGTAACAGGGGAGTAACCTCTGGAAACACCATATATTTT. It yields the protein CASSNRGVTSGNTIYF.

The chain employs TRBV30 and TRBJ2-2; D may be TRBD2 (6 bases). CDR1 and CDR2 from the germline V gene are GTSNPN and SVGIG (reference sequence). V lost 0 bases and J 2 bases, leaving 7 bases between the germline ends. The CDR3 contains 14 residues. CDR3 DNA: TGTGCCTGGAGTGTACTAGCTAACACCGGGGAGCTGTTTTTT. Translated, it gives CAWSVLANTGELFF.

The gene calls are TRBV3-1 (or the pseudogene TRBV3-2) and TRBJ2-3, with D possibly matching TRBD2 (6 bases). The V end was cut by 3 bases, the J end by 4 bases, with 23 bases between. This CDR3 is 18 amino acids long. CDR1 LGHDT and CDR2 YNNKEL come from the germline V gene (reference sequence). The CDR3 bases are TGTGCCAGCAGCCACCAATTGGGGGGAACGGAAGGTGCAGATACGCAGTATTTT. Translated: CASSHQLGGTEGADTQYF.

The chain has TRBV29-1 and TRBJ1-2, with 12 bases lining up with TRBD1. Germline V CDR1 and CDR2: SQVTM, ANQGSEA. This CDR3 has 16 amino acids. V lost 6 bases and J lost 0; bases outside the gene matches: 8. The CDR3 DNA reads TGCAGCGTGACCGGGACAGGGGGCCTTTCTAACTATGGCTACACCTTC. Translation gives CSVTGTGGLSNYGYTF.

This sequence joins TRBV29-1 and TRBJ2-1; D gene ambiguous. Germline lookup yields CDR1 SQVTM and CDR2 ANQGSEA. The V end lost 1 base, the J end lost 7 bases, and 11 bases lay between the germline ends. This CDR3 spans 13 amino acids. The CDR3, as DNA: TGCAGCGTTGAAGCGCACAGATCAAATGAGCAGTTCTTC. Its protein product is CSVEAHRSNEQFF.

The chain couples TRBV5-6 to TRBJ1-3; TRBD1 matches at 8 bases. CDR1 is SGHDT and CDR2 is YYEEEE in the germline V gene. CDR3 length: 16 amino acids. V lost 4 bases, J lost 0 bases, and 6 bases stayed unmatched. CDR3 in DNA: TGTGCCAGCAGCACCCCGGGACAGGACTCTGGAAACACCATATATTTT. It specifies CASSTPGQDSGNTIYF.

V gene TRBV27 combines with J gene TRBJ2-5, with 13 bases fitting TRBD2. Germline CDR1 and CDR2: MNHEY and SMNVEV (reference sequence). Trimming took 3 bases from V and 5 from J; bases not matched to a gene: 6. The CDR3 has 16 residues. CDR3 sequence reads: CASSFRTSGRGETQYF. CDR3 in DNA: TGTGCCAGCAGTTTCCGGACTAGCGGGAGAGGGGAGACCCAGTACTTC.

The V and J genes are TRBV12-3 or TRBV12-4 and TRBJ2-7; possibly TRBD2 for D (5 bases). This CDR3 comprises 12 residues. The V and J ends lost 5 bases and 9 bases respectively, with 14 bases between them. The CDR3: CASSRQNGGQYF. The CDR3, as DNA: TGTGCCAGCAGTCGTCAAAACGGAGGGCAGTACTTC.

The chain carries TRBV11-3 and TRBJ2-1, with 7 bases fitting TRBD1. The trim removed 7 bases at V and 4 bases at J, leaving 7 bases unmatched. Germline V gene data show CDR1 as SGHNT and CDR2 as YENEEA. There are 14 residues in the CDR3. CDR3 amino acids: CASTPGQAYNEQFF. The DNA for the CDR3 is TGTGCCAGCACCCCAGGACAGGCTTACAATGAGCAGTTCTTC.

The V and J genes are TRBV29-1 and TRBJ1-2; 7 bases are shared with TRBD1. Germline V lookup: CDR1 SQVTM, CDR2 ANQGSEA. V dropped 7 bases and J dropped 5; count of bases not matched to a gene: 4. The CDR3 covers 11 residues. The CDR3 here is CSGGQEYGYTF. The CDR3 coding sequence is TGCAGCGGAGGACAGGAATATGGCTACACCTTC.

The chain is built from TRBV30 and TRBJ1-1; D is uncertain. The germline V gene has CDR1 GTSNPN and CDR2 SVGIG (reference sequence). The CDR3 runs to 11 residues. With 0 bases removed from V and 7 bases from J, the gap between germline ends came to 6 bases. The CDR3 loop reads CAWSVYGEAFF. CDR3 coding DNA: TGTGCCTGGAGTGTATACGGTGAAGCTTTCTTT.

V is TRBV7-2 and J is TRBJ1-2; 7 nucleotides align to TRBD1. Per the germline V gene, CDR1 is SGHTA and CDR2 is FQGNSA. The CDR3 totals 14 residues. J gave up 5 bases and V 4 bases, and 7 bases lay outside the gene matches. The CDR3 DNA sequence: TGTGCCAGCAGCTGGGGGACAGCTGGGTATGGCTACACCTTC. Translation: CASSWGTAGYGYTF.

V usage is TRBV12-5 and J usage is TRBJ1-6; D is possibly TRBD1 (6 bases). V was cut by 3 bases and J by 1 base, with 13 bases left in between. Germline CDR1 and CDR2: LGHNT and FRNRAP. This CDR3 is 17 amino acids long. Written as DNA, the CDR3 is TGTGCTAGTGGTTTAAGTCAGGGGTTGTCCTATAATTCACCCCTCCACTTT. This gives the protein CASGLSQGLSYNSPLHF.

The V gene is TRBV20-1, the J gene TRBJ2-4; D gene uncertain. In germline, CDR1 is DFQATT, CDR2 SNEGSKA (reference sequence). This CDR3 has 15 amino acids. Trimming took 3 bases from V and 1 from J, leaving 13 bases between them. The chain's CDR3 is CSASGKAEAKNIQYF. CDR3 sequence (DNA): TGCAGTGCTAGTGGCAAGGCGGAGGCCAAAAACATTCAGTACTTC.

The CDR3 is CASSIRRSSTDTQYF. The CDR3 bases are TGTGCCAGTAGTATTCGGCGGTCTAGCACAGATACGCAGTATTTT. The V gene is TRBV19, the J gene TRBJ2-3, with D uncertain. The CDR3 runs 15 residues. Trimming shortened V by 3 bases and J by 0 bases, and 10 bases separated the two germline ends. Germline V gene lookup returns CDR1 LNHDA and CDR2 SQIVND (reference sequence).

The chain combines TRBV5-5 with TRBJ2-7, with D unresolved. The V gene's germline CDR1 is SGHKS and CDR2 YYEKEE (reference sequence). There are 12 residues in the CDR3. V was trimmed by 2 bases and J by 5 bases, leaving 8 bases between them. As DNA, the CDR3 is TGTGCCAGCAGCTTCCCCGGAGACGAGCAGTACTTC. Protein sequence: CASSFPGDEQYF.

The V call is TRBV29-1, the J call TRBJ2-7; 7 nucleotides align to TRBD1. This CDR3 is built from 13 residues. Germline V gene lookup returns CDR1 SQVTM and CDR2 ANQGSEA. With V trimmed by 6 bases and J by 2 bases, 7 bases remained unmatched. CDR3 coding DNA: TGCAGCGTGTCGACAGGGAACCCCTACGAGCAGTACTTC. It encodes CSVSTGNPYEQYF.

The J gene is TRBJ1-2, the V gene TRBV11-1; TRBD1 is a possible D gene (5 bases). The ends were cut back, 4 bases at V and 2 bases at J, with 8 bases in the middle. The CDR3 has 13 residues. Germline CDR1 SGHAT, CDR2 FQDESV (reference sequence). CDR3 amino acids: CASSSDINYGYTF. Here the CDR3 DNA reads TGTGCCAGCAGCTCGGACATCAACTATGGCTACACCTTC.

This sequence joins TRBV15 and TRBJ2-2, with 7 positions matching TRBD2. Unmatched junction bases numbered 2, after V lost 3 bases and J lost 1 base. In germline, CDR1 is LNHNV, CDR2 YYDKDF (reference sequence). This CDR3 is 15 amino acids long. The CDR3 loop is CATSRGGMNTGELFF. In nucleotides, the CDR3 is TGTGCCACCAGCAGGGGGGGGATGAACACCGGGGAGCTGTTTTTT.

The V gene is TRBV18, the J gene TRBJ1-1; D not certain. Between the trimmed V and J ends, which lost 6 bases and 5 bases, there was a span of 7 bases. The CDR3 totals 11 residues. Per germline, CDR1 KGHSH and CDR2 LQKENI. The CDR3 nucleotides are TGTGCCAGCTCTCGGGAGACTGAAGCTTTCTTT. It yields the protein CASSRETEAFF.